Reported below is one T cell receptor beta chain. The CDR3 spans 14 residues. The V and J ends lost 5 bases and 3 bases respectively, with 13 bases between them. Germline assignment: CDR1 KGHSH and CDR2 LQKENI. The sample belongs to a study of blood T cell repertoires in COVID-19. Assay used: immunoSEQ multiplex PCR; TCRdb lists only in-frame clones, some missing. The profile shows approximately 60,000 clones, approximately 78% of them singletons. The receptor comes from a man older than 75 with acute or convalescent COVID-19. Sequencing used peripheral blood. This chain links TRBV18 with TRBJ1-2; perhaps TRBD1 as D (6 bases). The CDR3 nucleotides are TGTGCCAGCTCAACCCGACAGGACCACTATGGCTACACCTTC. It yields the protein CASSTRQDHYGYTF.